The 21 T cell receptor beta chains below were found in one sample sequenced in a study of cytomegalovirus exposure and HLA in healthy donors. Researchers ran the PCR with 60 Vbeta and 13 Jbeta primers. Repertoires were generated with immunoSEQ multiplex PCR, while TCRdb's copy carries only in-frame clones and drops some. The table has 250,000 to 350,000 clones, approximately 90% seen once. Sequencing was performed on PBMCs. The origin of the receptors is a man aged 40-55 years in good health and CMV-seropositive.

This rearrangement joins TRBV27 to TRBJ2-7; 8 bases are shared with TRBD2. The CDR3 contains 15 residues. V lost 1 base, J lost 2 bases, and 4 bases stayed unmatched. Germline assignment: CDR1 MNHEY and CDR2 SMNVEV (reference sequence). The CDR3 region has the DNA TGTGCCAGCAGTTTATTGGCCGGGAGGGCCTACGAGCAGTACTTC. Encoded protein: CASSLLAGRAYEQYF.

This clone was found once. This sequence joins TRBV7-9 and TRBJ1-2; no clear D. This CDR3 comprises 14 residues. The germline V and J ends were trimmed by 3 bases and 10 bases, with 18 bases remaining between them. Germline-derived CDR1 and CDR2 are SEHNR and FQNEAQ (reference sequence). The CDR3 nucleotides are TGTGCCAGCAGCTTCCCTGTAACCCAGGCCTCCTACACCTTC. Translating it yields CASSFPVTQASYTF.

The chain couples TRBV19 to TRBJ2-3; perhaps TRBD1 as D (6 bases). The CDR3 loop spans 14 amino acids. Germline CDR1 and CDR2: LNHDA and SQIVND (reference sequence). Trimming took 6 bases from V and 1 from J, leaving 11 bases between them. The CDR3 here is CASRNPGGTDTQYF. CDR3 coding DNA: TGTGCCAGTAGAAACCCAGGGGGCACAGATACGCAGTATTTT.

V is TRBV5-4 and J is TRBJ2-1; TRBD2 matches 11 bases. This CDR3 is 16 amino acids long. Germline values: CDR1 SGHNT, CDR2 YYREEE (reference sequence). The V segment lost 4 bases and the J segment 2 bases; nucleotides outside the gene matches: 5. CDR3 sequence (DNA): TGTGCCAGCAGCGCCGCGACTAGCGGGGCCTACAATGAGCAGTTCTTC. Its protein product is CASSAATSGAYNEQFF. The entire variable domain, with the rest obtained from reference TRBV5-4 and TRBJ2-1, is as follows: ETGVTQSPTHLIKTRGQQVTLRCSSQSGHNTVSWYQQALGQGPQFIFQYYREEENGRGNFPPRFSGLQFPNYSSELNVNALELDDSALYLCASSAATSGAYNEQFFGPGTRLTVL.

J is TRBJ1-2 and V is TRBV30; TRBD1 matches at 7 bases. The CDR3 covers 13 residues. The V segment lost 5 bases and the J segment 9 bases; nucleotides outside the gene matches: 12. The germline V gene has CDR1 GTSNPN and CDR2 SVGIG (reference sequence). The CDR3 nucleotides read TGTGCCTGGGGAGGGGGACAGCTGATTAGCTACACCTTC. Translating gives CAWGGGQLISYTF.

This sequence joins TRBV19 and TRBJ2-4, with 7 bases aligning to TRBD1. V shed 4 bases and J 4 bases; nucleotides not matched to a gene: 10. The CDR3 contains 16 residues. Germline loops: CDR1 LNHDA, CDR2 SQIVND (reference sequence). The CDR3 sequence: CASSTGTAEFKNIQYF. CDR3 DNA: TGTGCCAGTAGTACCGGGACAGCGGAATTTAAAAACATTCAGTACTTC.

The chain carries TRBV5-1 and TRBJ2-7, with 9 bases that match TRBD1. The germline CDR1 and CDR2 sequences are SGHRS and YFSETQ. CDR3 length equals 15 residues. Trimming took 4 bases from V and 0 from J; bases not matched to a gene: 5. CDR3 loop: CASSLRGQGSYEQYF. The CDR3 DNA reads TGCGCCAGCAGCCTCCGGGGACAGGGCTCCTACGAGCAGTACTTC.

The chain combines TRBV19 with TRBJ2-7, with a tentative D call TRBD2 (5 bases). The V end was cut by 5 bases, the J end by 0 bases, with 14 bases between. The CDR3 is 15 amino acids. Germline V gene data show CDR1 as LNHDA and CDR2 as SQIVND (reference sequence). CDR3 sequence reads: CASSPAGGSSYEQYF. CDR3 nucleotides: TGTGCCAGTAGTCCCGCGGGCGGTAGCTCCTACGAGCAGTACTTC.

This rearrangement joins TRBV11-1 to TRBJ2-1, with TRBD1 matching 8 bases. With V trimmed by 2 bases and J by 4 bases, 10 bases remained unmatched. The CDR3 loop spans 17 amino acids. Looked up from germline, CDR1 is SGHAT and CDR2 is FQDESV (reference sequence). CDR3 coding DNA: TGTGCCAGCAGCTTAACAGGGGGTAGTGAGGAGTACAATGAGCAGTTCTTC. Its protein product is CASSLTGGSEEYNEQFF.

The chain has TRBV4-2 and TRBJ1-2, with D uncertain. CDR1 and CDR2 (germline): LGHNA, YNFKEQ. Deletions cut 6 bases from V and 4 bases from J, with 18 bases between. The CDR3 has 15 residues. The CDR3 spells CASSPRPRETYGYTF. The CDR3 bases are TGTGCCAGCAGTCCCCGTCCTCGGGAGACCTATGGCTACACCTTC.

The chain recombines TRBV7-9 with TRBJ2-7; D is possibly TRBD1 (6 bases). Trimming removed 3 bases at V and 2 bases at J, with 11 bases between. Germline values: CDR1 SEHNR, CDR2 FQNEAQ (reference sequence). The CDR3 extends over 14 amino acids. The CDR3 is CASSFVQGPYEQYF. For the CDR3, the DNA is TGTGCCAGCAGCTTCGTACAGGGCCCCTACGAGCAGTACTTC.

This clone was seen just once. J is TRBJ1-1 and V is TRBV9; D might be TRBD1 (5 bases). Germline V gene sequence: CDR1 SGDLS, CDR2 YYNGEE. The V end was cut by 0 bases, the J end by 4 bases, with 19 bases between. The CDR3 loop spans 17 amino acids. CDR3 sequence: CASSVEGLPWGTTEAFF. The CDR3 DNA follows: TGTGCCAGCAGCGTAGAGGGACTCCCCTGGGGGACCACTGAAGCTTTCTTT.

The rearrangement links TRBV23-1 to TRBJ2-7; D is unclear. Being an ORF, TRBV23-1 has a function that is uncertain. The CDR3 contains 11 residues. V was shortened by 4 bases and J by 2 bases, with 3 bases between the two germline ends. The CDR3 nucleotides are TGCGCCAGCAGTCCCGCCTACGAGCAGTACTTC. It yields the protein CASSPAYEQYF.

Written as DNA, the CDR3 is TGTGCCAGCAGTGGAGGACCCCCCGGAGGGGCCAAAAACATTCAGTACTTC. This sequence encodes CASSGGPPGGAKNIQYF. The chain links TRBV6-1 to TRBJ2-4, with D tentatively TRBD2 (6 bases). The CDR3 is made up of 17 amino acids. V was shortened by 4 bases and J by 1 base, with 17 bases between the two germline ends. Germline CDR1 reads MNHNS; CDR2 reads SASEGT.

The chain recombines TRBV5-4 with TRBJ2-3; 10 nucleotides agree with TRBD2. Germline V CDR1 and CDR2: SGHNT, YYREEE (reference sequence). CDR3 length: 13 amino acids. V was pared by 4 bases and J by 5 bases, with 1 base of the junction left unmatched. CDR3: CASSLAGVDTQYF. Written as DNA, the CDR3 is TGTGCCAGCAGCCTAGCGGGAGTAGATACGCAGTATTTT.

This clone was counted between two and nine times. The V call is TRBV2, the J call TRBJ1-1, with 9 positions matching TRBD1. Unmatched junction bases numbered 5, after V lost 6 bases and J lost 6 bases. Germline lookup yields CDR1 SNHLY and CDR2 FYNNEI. The CDR3 has 13 residues. CDR3 nucleotide sequence: TGTGCCAGCAGGACACAGGGGGCGCCTGAAGCTTTCTTT. Protein product: CASRTQGAPEAFF.

The chain recombines TRBV2 with TRBJ2-2; 8 nucleotides line up with TRBD1. This CDR3 is 15 amino acids long. Germline trimming cut 5 bases from V and 1 base from J; bases unmatched to any gene: 3. Per germline, CDR1 SNHLY and CDR2 FYNNEI. The CDR3 spells CASSKDRGNTGELFF. The CDR3 nucleotides read TGTGCCAGCAGTAAAGACAGGGGGAACACCGGGGAGCTGTTTTTT.

A single count supports this clone. The V and J genes are TRBV6-5 and TRBJ2-1, with a tentative D call TRBD1 (8 bases). Trimming cost V 6 bases and J 9 bases, with 15 bases left between them. The V gene's germline CDR1 is MNHEY and CDR2 SVGAGI. This CDR3 has 13 amino acids. The CDR3 is CASSQDREGEQFF. The CDR3 nucleotides are TGTGCCAGCAGCCAGGACAGGGAGGGTGAGCAGTTCTTC.

The chain employs TRBV6-1 and TRBJ1-1; maybe TRBD1 (5 bases). The germline gives CDR1 MNHNS, CDR2 SASEGT. The V gene lost 2 bases and the J gene lost 1 base, with 8 bases spanning the gap. The CDR3 extends over 14 amino acids. This CDR3 reads CASSEQGENTEAFF. The CDR3 nucleotides are TGTGCCAGCAGTGAACAAGGGGAGAACACTGAAGCTTTCTTT.

The chain links TRBV25-1 to TRBJ2-7; D remains ambiguous. The CDR3 is 13 amino acids. Germline CDR1 reads MGHDK; CDR2 reads SYGVNS. V lost 6 bases to trimming and J lost 2 bases, with 11 bases between them. The CDR3 DNA reads TGTGCCAGCAGAGCCAGGCTGACCTACGAGCAGTACTTC. This encodes CASRARLTYEQYF.

This chain uses TRBV19 with TRBJ2-7, with a tentative D call TRBD1 (6 bases). Trimming took off 0 bases at V and 2 bases at J, with 17 bases between the two ends. This CDR3 has 17 amino acids. The germline V gene encodes CDR1 LNHDA and CDR2 SQIVND (reference sequence). The CDR3 spells CASSIDLSTGTPYEQYF. In DNA form, the CDR3 reads TGTGCCAGTAGTATAGACCTTTCGACAGGAACCCCCTACGAGCAGTACTTC.